This T cell receptor beta chain appears in the sequencing data of a study of T-cell reconstitution after alpha-beta-depleted transplantation in children. General study points: Hyperexpanded clones declined; after one year, newly produced T cells mostly supplied diversity. Several patients had high TCRbeta diversity at day 60; it came from surviving recipient T cells and thymic progenitors. Expanded graft clones numbering several hundred reportedly gave rise to alpha-beta T cells about two months after transplant.

The TCRbeta library incorporated unique molecular identifiers. In TCRdb, the PCR reads were re-called with MiXCR into one record per CDR3 protein. The sample shows about 110,000 distinct CDR3 sequences, roughly 6.1% of them seen only once. The germline gives CDR1 LGHNA, CDR2 YSLEER. V shed 4 bases and J 3 bases; nucleotides not matched to a gene: 3. The length of the CDR3 is 13 residues. This clonotype came up many times. Its antigen is as yet unknown. The sequencing used PBMCs, mostly from graft donor cells, collected 360 days after TCRalphabeta/CD19-depleted stem cell transplant. The origin of this receptor is a male patient between 2 and 15 years old who had a stem cell transplant for acute lymphoblastic leukemia, so the T cells may come from the graft donor. J is TRBJ2-7 and V is TRBV4-3; 7 bases are shared with TRBD1. The CDR3 region is CASSPGQLYEQYF. CDR3 bases: TGCGCCAGCAGCCCGGGACAGCTCTACGAGCAGTACTTC.